Presented here are 6 T cell receptor beta chains from one specimen sequenced in a study of shared clonotypes between healthy human individuals (dated by TCRdb to the early 2020s). Libraries were built with the immunoSEQ multiplex PCR assay. Not all clones reach the TCRdb copy of this immuneACCESS table, which keeps in-frame sequences only. Checked studies attribute under half of the gap to unresolved V genes and leave the rest unexplained. The sample table records roughly 1 million clones; under 80% of these occur just once. The ten top clones hold around 1.4% of the sample. The sample consisted of memory CD4+ T cells sorted from blood. The cell subset or site label, read with the paper, signifies: CD45RA-negative fraction. Source of these receptors: a man younger than 30 in good health.

The gene calls are TRBV5-4 and TRBJ2-2; the D gene is possibly TRBD2 (6 bases). CDR3 size: 14 residues. Germline CDR1 and CDR2: SGHNT and YYREEE (reference sequence). V was clipped by 2 bases and J by 4 bases, with 9 bases between them. The DNA for the CDR3 is TGTGCCAGCAGCTTATTCGGGAGCACCGGGGAGCTGTTTTTT. It codes for CASSLFGSTGELFF.

This clone was seen repeatedly, ten times or more. The chain joins TRBV2 to TRBJ2-3; D may be TRBD2 (6 bases). CDR3 size: 15 residues. Germline V gives CDR1 SNHLY, CDR2 FYNNEI. V was shortened by 0 bases and J by 1 base, with 8 bases between the two germline ends. CDR3 protein: CASSEAGGRTDTQYF. Here the CDR3 DNA reads TGTGCCAGCAGTGAAGCGGGGGGACGCACAGATACGCAGTATTTT.

This sequence joins TRBV5-1 and TRBJ2-3, with a tentative D call TRBD2 (6 bases). The germline V gene encodes CDR1 SGHRS and CDR2 YFSETQ. V lost 3 bases and J 4 bases, leaving 18 bases between the germline ends. This CDR3 has 16 amino acids. CDR3 in amino acids: CASSSNTKRVADTQYF. The CDR3, as DNA: TGCGCCAGCAGCTCAAACACCAAGCGGGTCGCAGATACGCAGTATTTT.

The chain uses TRBV5-5 and TRBJ1-1; no reliable D call. The CDR3 loop spans 16 amino acids. Germline values: CDR1 SGHKS, CDR2 YYEKEE (reference sequence). With 0 bases removed from V and 6 bases from J, the gap between germline ends came to 18 bases. The CDR3 loop is CASSLGISVSFAEAFF. CDR3 in DNA: TGTGCCAGCAGCTTGGGGATATCAGTTTCTTTCGCTGAAGCTTTCTTT.

The chain combines TRBV5-4 with TRBJ2-7; either TRBD1 or TRBD2 may fit D (5 bases each). Germline assignment: CDR1 SGHNT and CDR2 YYREEE (reference sequence). V gave up 2 bases and J gave up 2 bases, with 17 bases separating them. The CDR3 covers 16 residues. In DNA, the CDR3 is TGTGCCAGCAGCTTAGCTGGGACCGCCGGGGCCTACGAGCAGTACTTC. Its protein is CASSLAGTAGAYEQYF.

The V and J genes are TRBV11-3 and TRBJ1-6; a weak D match, TRBD1 (5 bases). Germline V gene data show CDR1 as SGHNT and CDR2 as YENEEA. Trimming left V 2 bases short and J 7 bases short, with 6 bases between. The CDR3 length is 13 residues. DNA for the CDR3: TGTGCCAGCAGCTTACAGGGAAATTCACCCCTCCACTTT. As protein: CASSLQGNSPLHF.